This entry concerns a single T cell receptor beta chain. Its cognate antigen is unknown. These data are taken from a study of cytomegalovirus exposure and HLA in healthy donors. Whole-study findings and limits: The classifier, whose performance was assessed in both the original and validation cohorts, reportedly diagnosed cytomegalovirus status with high specificity and sensitivity. According to a subsequent analysis, TCR clusters from the first cohort were inclined to appear together in the 120 validation repertoires. Most TCR sequences showed up rarely, but some public TCRs showed up in many donors. The investigators catalogued 160 or so TCR beta chains as cytomegalovirus-associated.

CDR3 length: 15 amino acids. Germline CDR1 reads SGHRS; CDR2 reads YFSETQ. Trimming cost V 0 bases and J 6 bases; bases outside gene matches: 4. Profiled with immunoSEQ multiplex PCR; TCRdb holds only in-frame clones, not every one. The table records about 110,000 clones, about 88% of them present only once. The chain is built from TRBV5-1 and TRBJ2-2, with 8 bases that match TRBD2. This receptor was obtained from a woman between 18 and 29 years old in good health and CMV-seropositive. What was sequenced was PBMCs. The DNA of the CDR3 is TGCGCCAGCAGCTTGGATCTAGCGGGCGCCGGGGAGCTGTTTTTT. It yields the protein CASSLDLAGAGELFF.